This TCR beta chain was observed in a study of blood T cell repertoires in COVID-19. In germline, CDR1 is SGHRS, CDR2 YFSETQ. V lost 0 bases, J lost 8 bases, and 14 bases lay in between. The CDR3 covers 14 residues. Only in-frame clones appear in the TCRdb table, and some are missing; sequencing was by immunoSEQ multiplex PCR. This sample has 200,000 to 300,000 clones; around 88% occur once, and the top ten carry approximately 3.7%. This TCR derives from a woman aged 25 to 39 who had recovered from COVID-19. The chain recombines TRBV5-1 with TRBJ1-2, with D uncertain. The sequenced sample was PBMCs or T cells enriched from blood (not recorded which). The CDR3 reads CASSLAEGIRGYTF. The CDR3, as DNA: TGCGCCAGCAGCTTGGCGGAGGGAATTCGAGGCTACACCTTC.